The clone carrying this TCR beta chain was seen more than once but under ten times. Trimming removed 0 bases at V and 0 bases at J, with 12 bases between. CDR3 length equals 17 residues. CDR1 and CDR2 (germline): PRHDT, FYEKMQ (reference sequence). This sample was taken from a study of blood T cell repertoires in COVID-19. Original processing notes: Estimation of nucleated cell counts relied on the amplification of reference gene primers. Sequencing was performed with immunoSEQ multiplex PCR; in TCRdb, only in-frame clones are kept and a portion is missing. The D gene and trimming were derived from the DNA, and the V and J assignments and clone size from that table. The data contain nearly 110,000 clones, 75% to 85% of them singletons.

The sequencing input was peripheral blood. The V gene is TRBV13, the J gene TRBJ2-4; D perhaps matches TRBD2 (6 bases). The TCR originated in an elderly man with COVID-19, enrolled during active disease. CDR3 in amino acids: CASSLGPPAGAKNIQYF. DNA of the CDR3: TGTGCCAGCAGCTTAGGCCCGCCAGCGGGAGCCAAAAACATTCAGTACTTC.